The 29 T cell receptor beta chains below come from one sample, sequenced in a study of T cells in Graves' hyperthyroidism and ophthalmopathy. RNA transcripts gave rise to amplified TCR beta CDR3 regions. Initially, a first-round RT-PCR of the TCR CDR3 employed the HTBI primer set. TCRdb re-derived calls from the multiplex PCR reads in MiXCR, one entry per CDR3 protein. The data show more than 650,000 distinct CDR3 sequences, about 14% seen once. Sequencing input: blood. These receptors all stem from a woman under 30 with Graves' hyperthyroidism.

This clonotype was detected only a few times. This sequence joins TRBV27 and TRBJ1-5; maybe TRBD1 (6 bases). The CDR3 extends over 15 amino acids. With 3 bases removed from V and 3 bases from J, the gap between germline ends came to 12 bases. The germline CDR1 and CDR2 sequences are MNHEY and SMNVEV (reference sequence). The CDR3, as DNA: TGTGCCAGCAGTTTCATTCAGGGGTTCAATCAGCCCCAGCATTTT. Protein product: CASSFIQGFNQPQHF.

V gene TRBV28 combines with J gene TRBJ2-3, with 7 bases fitting TRBD2. Germline CDR1 is MDHEN and CDR2 is SYDVKM. J was trimmed by 2 bases and V by 4 bases; bases with no gene match: 12. This CDR3 is 17 amino acids long. The chain's CDR3 is CASSSRTRRWVTDTQYF. DNA of the CDR3: TGTGCCAGCAGTTCCCGGACTAGGCGGTGGGTCACAGATACGCAGTATTTT.

This clonotype showed up many times. The CDR3 protein is CAWLRTDGYTF. For the CDR3, the DNA is TGTGCCTGGTTAAGGACGGATGGCTACACCTTC. V usage is TRBV30 and J usage is TRBJ1-2; no clear D gene. This CDR3 region has 11 residues. V lost 5 bases and J lost 6, with 10 bases in between. The V gene's germline CDR1 is GTSNPN and CDR2 SVGIG (reference sequence).

The table lists this clonotype with a few counts. This chain links TRBV24-1 with TRBJ2-5, with 10 bases that match TRBD1. The CDR3 is made up of 15 amino acids. V trimming: 3 bases; J trimming: 6 bases; junction bases outside the gene matches: 6. Germline V gives CDR1 KGHDR, CDR2 SFDVKD. The CDR3 spells CATSDPGQGFKTQYF. The CDR3 nucleotides read TGTGCCACCAGTGATCCGGGACAGGGGTTCAAGACCCAGTACTTC.

CDR3 region: CSGGLGADTQYF. In nucleotides, the CDR3 is TGCAGCGGGGGACTCGGCGCAGATACGCAGTATTTT. This chain links TRBV29-1 with TRBJ2-3; weak D call: TRBD2 (6 bases). Germline V gives CDR1 SQVTM, CDR2 ANQGSEA. The length of the CDR3 is 12 residues. V gave up 7 bases and J gave up 4 bases, with 12 bases separating them.

This chain joins TRBV5-1 and TRBJ2-1; 8 bases align to TRBD1. Germline V gives CDR1 SGHRS, CDR2 YFSETQ. V was clipped by 2 bases and J by 9 bases; unmatched bases: 4. This CDR3 is 13 amino acids long. In DNA form, the CDR3 reads TGCGCCAGCAGCTTCTCAGGGGGCAGTGAGCAGTTCTTC. It translates to CASSFSGGSEQFF.

This sequence joins TRBV11-2 and TRBJ1-2; D might be TRBD1 (5 bases). This CDR3 region has 12 residues. The V end was cut by 7 bases, the J end by 4 bases, with 10 bases between. CDR1 and CDR2 from the germline V gene are SGHAT and FQNNGV. CDR3 sequence: CASTHRFYGYTF. CDR3 bases: TGTGCCAGCACCCACAGGTTCTATGGCTACACCTTC.

This CDR3 is CASSQQRARWNGELFF. Written as DNA, the CDR3 is TGTGCCAGCAGCCAACAACGGGCTAGATGGAACGGGGAGCTGTTTTTT. The chain links TRBV3-1 to TRBJ2-2; D is unresolved. Trimming removed 2 bases at V and 7 bases at J, with 17 bases between. Per the germline V gene, CDR1 is LGHDT and CDR2 is YNNKEL (reference sequence). This CDR3 spans 16 amino acids.

This clonotype has more than one count but fewer than ten. This rearrangement joins TRBV29-1 to TRBJ1-1; D not resolved. Germline CDR1 reads SQVTM; CDR2 reads ANQGSEA. The CDR3 consists of 13 residues. V was cut by 3 bases and J by 3 bases, with 11 bases left in between. CDR3 DNA sequence: TGCAGCGTTGAGGGTACTCGTGACACTGAAGCTTTCTTT. This codes for CSVEGTRDTEAFF.

This clonotype was detected a few times. The chain combines TRBV18 with TRBJ1-3; 7 bases map to TRBD1. V shed 3 bases, J shed 0 bases, and the junction held 5 bases outside the gene matches. CDR1 and CDR2 (germline): KGHSH, LQKENI. CDR3 size: 16 residues. In nucleotides, the CDR3 is TGTGCCAGCTCACCTCGACAGGGCTTCTCTGGAAACACCATATATTTT. Protein product: CASSPRQGFSGNTIYF.

The table lists this clonotype with many counts. The chain joins TRBV7-9 to TRBJ2-3, with 9 bases lining up with TRBD2. V trimming: 6 bases; J trimming: 6 bases; junction bases outside the gene matches: 7. Germline CDR1 and CDR2: SEHNR and FQNEAQ (reference sequence). The CDR3 has 14 amino acids. This chain's CDR3 is CASRLLAGTDTQYF. The DNA for the CDR3 is TGTGCCAGCAGACTACTAGCGGGTACCGATACGCAGTATTTT.

This chain uses TRBV19 with TRBJ2-7; D is ambiguous. V shed 1 base and J shed 5 bases, with 9 bases lying between them. The CDR3 has 13 residues. Germline CDR1 and CDR2: LNHDA and SQIVND (reference sequence). The CDR3 sequence: CASSIGGKNEQYF. DNA for the CDR3: TGTGCCAGTAGTATAGGCGGTAAGAACGAGCAGTACTTC. The whole variable domain, filled in from reference TRBV19 and TRBJ2-7, reads DGGITQSPKYLFRKEGQNVTLSCEQNLNHDAMYWYRQDPGQGLRLIYYSQIVNDFQKGDIAEGYSVSREKKESFPLTVTSAQKNPTAFYLCASSIGGKNEQYFGPGTRLTVT.

The chain combines TRBV30 with TRBJ2-3; weak D call: TRBD1 (5 bases). The CDR3 contains 14 residues. Germline V gene sequence: CDR1 GTSNPN, CDR2 SVGIG (reference sequence). Trimming pared 4 bases from V and 7 bases from J, leaving 18 bases between. CDR3 protein: CAWIQSAGWNTQYF. CDR3 bases: TGTGCCTGGATTCAGTCGGCAGGGTGGAATACGCAGTATTTT.

This clonotype came up many times. The gene calls are TRBV20-1 and TRBJ2-7, with TRBD2 matching over 12 bases. The germline V gene encodes CDR1 DFQATT and CDR2 SNEGSKA (reference sequence). The CDR3 has 13 amino acids. Trimming cost V 4 bases and J 5 bases; bases outside gene matches: 3. The DNA of the CDR3 is TGCAGTGCTACACTAGCGGGAGGTCACGAGCAGTACTTC. Protein sequence: CSATLAGGHEQYF.

At least ten counts were recorded for this clonotype. V gene TRBV11-3 combines with J gene TRBJ2-3; no firm D call. V was shortened by 5 bases and J by 1 base, with 13 bases between the two germline ends. The CDR3 has 15 residues. CDR1 is SGHNT and CDR2 is YENEEA in the germline V gene. Here the CDR3 reads CASSPPRRRTDTQYF. The CDR3 nucleotides are TGTGCCAGCAGCCCTCCCCGTCGACGCACAGATACGCAGTATTTT.

The rearrangement links TRBV3-1 to TRBJ2-2; TRBD1 matches at 8 bases. The CDR3 has 15 amino acids. Germline V gene data show CDR1 as LGHDT and CDR2 as YNNKEL (reference sequence). J lost 4 bases, V lost 2 bases, and 3 bases had no gene match. Written as DNA, the CDR3 is TGTGCCAGCAGCCAAAGACAGGGGTTCACCGGGGAGCTGTTTTTT. Its protein is CASSQRQGFTGELFF.

V and J are TRBV28 and TRBJ1-3; D call uncertain. Looked up from germline, CDR1 is MDHEN and CDR2 is SYDVKM. This CDR3 has 12 residues. V was clipped by 8 bases and J by 0 bases, with 5 bases between them. The CDR3 nucleotides read TGTGCCAGCGCCCCCTCTGGAAACACCATATATTTT. As protein: CASAPSGNTIYF.

This clonotype was found many times. Here the CDR3 reads CASSRVGTGAYEQYF. The CDR3, as DNA: TGTGCCAGCAGTCGAGTGGGGACAGGGGCCTACGAGCAGTACTTC. This chain connects TRBV28 to TRBJ2-7, with TRBD1 identical over 10 bases. Trimming took 5 bases from V and 2 from J; bases not matched to a gene: 6. There are 15 residues in the CDR3. Germline-derived CDR1 and CDR2 are MDHEN and SYDVKM.

The chain is built from TRBV11-2 and TRBJ2-4, with D perhaps matching TRBD2 (6 bases). Looked up from germline, CDR1 is SGHAT and CDR2 is FQNNGV. V shed 1 base and J shed 3 bases, with 13 bases lying between them. The CDR3 runs 16 residues. For the CDR3, the DNA is TGTGCCAGCAGCTTAGTTCCGGGAGCTGTCAAAAACATTCAGTACTTC. It encodes CASSLVPGAVKNIQYF.

This clonotype appeared a few times. This chain uses TRBV12-3 or TRBV12-4 with TRBJ1-6; a weak D match, TRBD1 (5 bases). This CDR3 contains 17 residues. V was trimmed by 7 bases and J by 0 bases, leaving 16 bases between them. This CDR3 is CASTILRGSSYNSPLHF. CDR3 nucleotide sequence: TGTGCCAGCACCATCCTAAGGGGAAGCTCCTATAATTCACCCCTCCACTTT.

This clonotype was found many times. The chain employs TRBV6-1 and TRBJ1-6; D is undetermined. The germline V gene has CDR1 MNHNS and CDR2 SASEGT. V shed 0 bases and J shed 11 bases, with 8 bases lying between them. The CDR3 loop spans 13 amino acids. In nucleotides, the CDR3 is TGTGCCAGCAGTGAAGCGCTTTACACACCCCTCCACTTT. This codes for CASSEALYTPLHF.

This chain connects TRBV5-1 to TRBJ2-1, with D unresolved. Trimming shortened V by 0 bases and J by 10 bases, and 14 bases separated the two germline ends. The CDR3 is 14 residues long. CDR1 is SGHRS and CDR2 is YFSETQ in the germline V gene. CDR3 residues: CASSLAPQEREQFF. The CDR3, as DNA: TGCGCCAGCAGCTTGGCGCCCCAGGAAAGGGAGCAGTTCTTC.

This clonotype was observed a few times. It is likely a read error, because the conserved phenylalanine at the end of the CDR3 is missing. The J gene is TRBJ1-5, the V gene TRBV7-9, with unresolved D. The CDR3 runs 13 residues. Per the germline V gene, CDR1 is SEHNR and CDR2 is FQNEAQ (reference sequence). Trimming took off 5 bases at V and 3 bases at J, with 8 bases between the two ends. CDR3 nucleotide sequence: TGTGCCAGCAGCCCATTAAACAATCAGCCCCAGCATCTT. Protein product: CASSPLNNQPQHL.

This clonotype was counted many times. This chain connects TRBV12-3 or TRBV12-4 to TRBJ2-1; D is ambiguous. This CDR3 region has 12 residues. V shed 7 bases and J shed 5 bases, with 9 bases lying between them. The CDR3 DNA is TGTGCCAGCACCGAGATCAACAATGAGCAGTTCTTC. Residues: CASTEINNEQFF.

This clonotype was seen many times. The J gene is TRBJ2-3, the V gene TRBV7-9; 9 nucleotides agree with TRBD2. Germline V gene data show CDR1 as SEHNR and CDR2 as FQNEAQ (reference sequence). This CDR3 region has 15 residues. J gave up 3 bases and V 5 bases, and 6 bases lay outside the gene matches. This CDR3 is CASSENSGRTDTQYF. Here the CDR3 DNA reads TGTGCCAGCAGCGAGAATAGCGGGAGAACAGATACGCAGTATTTT.

V gene TRBV18 combines with J gene TRBJ2-1, with 10 nucleotides matching TRBD2. This CDR3 is built from 15 residues. Germline V lookup: CDR1 KGHSH, CDR2 LQKENI. After removal of 4 bases from V and 9 bases from J, the junction contained 9 bases not matched to a gene. The CDR3 reads CASSRTSGISPEQFF. The CDR3 coding sequence is TGTGCCAGCTCACGCACTAGCGGGATATCCCCTGAGCAGTTCTTC. Full variable domain (remainder filled in from reference TRBV18 and TRBJ2-1): NAGVMQNPRHLVRRRGQEARLRCSPMKGHSHVYWYRQLPEEGLKFMVYLQKENIIDESGMPKERFSAEFPKEGPSILRIQQVVRGDSAAYFCASSRTSGISPEQFFGPGTRLTVL.

The V gene is TRBV7-8, the J gene TRBJ2-5; possibly TRBD1 for D (5 bases). The CDR3 runs 14 residues. The germline V gene has CDR1 SGHVS and CDR2 FQNEAQ. The ends were cut back, 3 bases at V and 13 bases at J, with 21 bases in the middle. Here the CDR3 reads CASSFLPHHRPRYF. The CDR3 DNA reads as TGTGCCAGCAGCTTTTTACCCCATCACAGGCCCAGGTACTTC.

V gene TRBV19 combines with J gene TRBJ1-2; D gene uncertain. Trimming shortened V by 7 bases and J by 6 bases, and 12 bases separated the two germline ends. Germline V gives CDR1 LNHDA, CDR2 SQIVND (reference sequence). This CDR3 has 12 residues. CDR3 sequence (DNA): TGTGCCAGTAAGGTCGGTGCGAATGGCTACACCTTC. Translation: CASKVGANGYTF.

This clonotype has a handful of counts. The chain employs TRBV5-4 and TRBJ2-4, with 7 bases that match TRBD1. The length of the CDR3 is 14 residues. The J segment lost 6 bases and the V segment lost 1 base, leaving 4 bases of the junction unmatched. Germline values: CDR1 SGHNT, CDR2 YYREEE (reference sequence). The CDR3 DNA sequence: TGTGCCAGCAGCTTGACAGGGGATATAAACATTCAGTACTTC. It specifies CASSLTGDINIQYF.